Below, 28 T cell receptor beta chains from the same sample are listed, as sequenced in a study of T-cell reconstitution after alpha-beta-depleted transplantation in children. This sample's TCRbeta library carried unique molecular identifier barcodes. TCRdb reprocessed the PCR reads with MiXCR, giving one entry per CDR3 protein. Of around 600,000 distinct CDR3 sequences detected, roughly a tenth appear once; the ten largest clones hold less than 5%. This specimen consisted of PBMCs from the stem cell graft donor, obtained from the stem cell graft. Receptors originate from a human donor who donated a stem cell graft to a child with acute myeloid leukemia.

J is TRBJ1-2 and V is TRBV15; D is ambiguous. The V end was cut by 0 bases, the J end by 4 bases, with 12 bases between. The CDR3 loop spans 15 amino acids. The germline V gene has CDR1 LNHNV and CDR2 YYDKDF (reference sequence). DNA of the CDR3: TGTGCCACCAGCAGAGACCCGTTACACACCTATGGCTACACCTTC. Translation gives CATSRDPLHTYGYTF.

This clonotype has more than one count but fewer than ten. This chain links TRBV6-2 or TRBV6-3 with TRBJ1-5; the D is unclear. CDR1 and CDR2 (germline): MNHEY, SVGEGT. Trimming pared 10 bases from V and 1 base from J, leaving 14 bases between. This CDR3 comprises 14 residues. For the CDR3, the DNA is TGTGCCACTACCGGGGTTTTGAGCAATCAGCCCCAGCATTTT. Translated, it gives CATTGVLSNQPQHF.

At least ten counts were recorded for this clonotype. V and J are TRBV7-2 and TRBJ2-2; 7 nucleotides agree with TRBD2. Germline loops: CDR1 SGHTA, CDR2 FQGNSA. Losses at the gene ends were 5 bases for V and 6 bases for J; bases not matched to a gene: 6. The CDR3 is made up of 14 amino acids. The DNA of the CDR3 is TGTGCCAGCAGCGATAGACTAGCACCCGGGGAGCTGTTTTTT. Translation: CASSDRLAPGELFF.

This clonotype has ten or more counts. The chain carries TRBV20-1 and TRBJ2-7, with TRBD2 matching 10 bases. J gave up 0 bases and V 5 bases, and 16 bases lay outside the gene matches. The CDR3 length is 18 residues. The germline CDR1 and CDR2 sequences are DFQATT and SNEGSKA (reference sequence). The CDR3 DNA follows: TGCAGTGCTCGGAGGCCCTCTTTTAGCGGGAGGAGCTCCTACGAGCAGTACTTC. It specifies CSARRPSFSGRSSYEQYF.

The CDR3 here is CASSLGRGNIQYF. DNA of the CDR3: TGCGCCAGCAGCTTGGGCCGAGGGAACATTCAGTACTTC. The chain carries TRBV5-1 and TRBJ2-4; tentatively, D is TRBD2 (5 bases). Germline loops: CDR1 SGHRS, CDR2 YFSETQ. The CDR3 runs 13 residues. V gave up 0 bases and J gave up 7 bases, with 8 bases separating them.

Ten or more counts support this clonotype. The chain links TRBV20-1 to TRBJ1-4; perhaps TRBD1 as D (5 bases). V lost 0 bases and J lost 6, with 11 bases in between. The CDR3 loop spans 14 amino acids. The germline gives CDR1 DFQATT, CDR2 SNEGSKA (reference sequence). For the CDR3, the DNA is TGCAGTGCTAGAGATCAGGGACGGGATGAAAAACTGTTTTTT. Translating it yields CSARDQGRDEKLFF.

The table lists this clonotype with many counts. This chain uses TRBV4-3 with TRBJ2-7; 7 bases fit TRBD1. Germline V gene sequence: CDR1 LGHNA, CDR2 YSLEER. V shed 0 bases, J shed 3 bases, and the junction held 2 bases outside the gene matches. The CDR3 length is 14 residues. The CDR3 is CASSQDRTGYEQYF. The CDR3 bases are TGCGCCAGCAGCCAAGATCGGACAGGCTACGAGCAGTACTTC.

This rearrangement joins TRBV5-5 to TRBJ2-3; tentative D call: TRBD2 (7 bases). The CDR3 runs to 15 residues. Trimming stripped 2 bases from V and 2 bases from J, with 12 bases between. Germline V gene sequence: CDR1 SGHKS, CDR2 YYEKEE (reference sequence). The CDR3 region has the DNA TGTGCCAGCAGCTTAGCGGGACACCTCACAGATACGCAGTATTTT. Translating it yields CASSLAGHLTDTQYF.

This clonotype appeared a few times. V usage is TRBV29-1 and J usage is TRBJ1-4; D remains unclear. V was clipped by 4 bases and J by 8 bases, with 11 bases between them. Germline CDR1 reads SQVTM; CDR2 reads ANQGSEA. The CDR3 covers 12 residues. The CDR3: CSVAPNREKLFF. CDR3 coding DNA: TGCAGCGTTGCGCCCAACCGGGAAAAACTGTTTTTT.

This clonotype was observed many times. The chain has TRBV5-5 and TRBJ2-2, with TRBD2 matching 7 bases. The CDR3 totals 16 residues. From germline, CDR1 is SGHKS and CDR2 YYEKEE (reference sequence). Trimming took 0 bases from V and 6 from J; bases not matched to a gene: 8. The CDR3 spells CASSLVGGPLAGELFF. The DNA of the CDR3 is TGTGCCAGCAGCTTGGTGGGAGGGCCTTTGGCCGGGGAGCTGTTTTTT.

The chain has TRBV24-1 and TRBJ2-2, with 12 bases aligning to TRBD2. The germline V gene encodes CDR1 KGHDR and CDR2 SFDVKD. V lost 6 bases to trimming and J lost 3 bases; unmatched junction nucleotides: 7. CDR3 length equals 17 residues. The DNA of the CDR3 is TGTGCCACCAGTCATCTAGCGGGAGGGCCGGACACCGGGGAGCTGTTTTTT. Protein sequence: CATSHLAGGPDTGELFF.

This clonotype was seen more than once but under ten times. The V gene is TRBV6-2 or TRBV6-3, the J gene TRBJ2-7; maybe TRBD2 (5 bases). There are 13 residues in the CDR3. Germline lookup yields CDR1 MNHEY and CDR2 SVGEGT. Deletions cut 9 bases from V and 3 bases from J, with 15 bases between. The CDR3 loop is CASNSAGFYEQYF. The CDR3 DNA sequence: TGTGCCAGTAACTCCGCGGGTTTCTACGAGCAGTACTTC.

The gene calls are TRBV10-3 and TRBJ2-2; 10 bases are shared with TRBD2. This CDR3 is built from 16 residues. After removal of 6 bases from V and 1 base from J, the junction contained 5 bases not matched to a gene. Germline V gives CDR1 ENHRY, CDR2 SYGVKD. This CDR3 reads CAISGTSVLNTGELFF. The CDR3 DNA reads as TGTGCCATCAGCGGGACTAGCGTTTTGAACACCGGGGAGCTGTTTTTT.

V usage is TRBV10-2 and J usage is TRBJ1-6; D not certain. Per the germline V gene, CDR1 is WSHSY and CDR2 is SAAADI. The CDR3 spans 11 residues. Trimming took 4 bases from V and 14 from J, leaving 9 bases between them. The CDR3 sequence is CASSGQDSLHF. CDR3 nucleotide sequence: TGCGCCAGCAGTGGGCAGGACTCCCTCCACTTT.

There are many counts of this clonotype. The chain carries TRBV20-1 and TRBJ1-3, with a possible D match to TRBD1 (6 bases). The CDR3 loop spans 14 amino acids. The germline V gene has CDR1 DFQATT and CDR2 SNEGSKA (reference sequence). Trimming removed 6 bases from V and 0 bases from J, with 12 bases in between. DNA of the CDR3: TGCAGTGCCTATGACAGGATCTCTGGAAACACCATATATTTT. This codes for CSAYDRISGNTIYF.

This clonotype was seen a few times. The CDR3: CSARQYTMNTEAFF. CDR3 coding DNA: TGCAGTGCTAGGCAGTATACCATGAACACTGAAGCTTTCTTT. The rearrangement joins TRBV20-1 to TRBJ1-1; D remains unclear. Germline assignment: CDR1 DFQATT and CDR2 SNEGSKA (reference sequence). The CDR3 loop spans 14 amino acids. V was pared by 3 bases and J by 0 bases, with 11 bases between.

The CDR3 nucleotides read TGTGCCAGCAGCCCAACCCGGGACACGAATTCACCCCTCCACTTT. It specifies CASSPTRDTNSPLHF. The J gene is TRBJ1-6, the V gene TRBV12-3 or TRBV12-4; D possibly corresponds to TRBD1 (6 bases). The CDR3 runs 15 residues. V was cut by 6 bases and J by 7 bases, with 16 bases left in between.

This clonotype showed up just a few times. The rearrangement joins TRBV2 to TRBJ2-5; 8 positions agree with TRBD1. CDR1 and CDR2 (germline): SNHLY, FYNNEI. V lost 7 bases to trimming and J lost 6 bases; unmatched junction nucleotides: 13. The length of the CDR3 is 15 residues. This CDR3 is CASTAKTGDIQTQYF. The CDR3 nucleotides are TGTGCCAGCACCGCCAAGACAGGGGATATTCAGACCCAGTACTTC.

V and J are TRBV3-1 and TRBJ1-4, with TRBD1 matching 10 bases. CDR1 and CDR2 (germline): LGHDT, YNNKEL (reference sequence). The CDR3 is 18 amino acids. V lost 2 bases and J lost 0; bases outside the gene matches: 6. For the CDR3, the DNA is TGTGCCAGCAGCCAACGGGGACAGGGGATTGCAACTAATGAAAAACTGTTTTTT. Its translation is CASSQRGQGIATNEKLFF. Drawing the rest from reference TRBV3-1 and TRBJ1-4, the complete variable domain is DTAVSQTPKYLVTQMGNDKSIKCEQNLGHDTMYWYKQDSKKFLKIMFSYNNKELIINETVPNRFSPKSPDKAHLNLHINSLELGDSAVYFCASSQRGQGIATNEKLFFGSGTQLSVL.

The rearrangement links TRBV14 to TRBJ2-2; D gene uncertain. The CDR3 is 14 residues long. CDR1 and CDR2 from the germline V gene are SGHDN and FVKESK. V shed 4 bases and J shed 4 bases, with 10 bases lying between them. The DNA of the CDR3 is TGTGCCAGCAGCCCATTCGCCGGCACCGGGGAGCTGTTTTTT. Protein sequence: CASSPFAGTGELFF.

This clonotype was seen ten or more times. The chain employs TRBV7-9 and TRBJ2-1, with 16 nucleotides matching TRBD2. The germline gives CDR1 SEHNR, CDR2 FQNEAQ (reference sequence). The length of the CDR3 is 16 residues. The junction had 4 bases not matched to a gene; V was cut back by 5 bases and J by 6 bases. The CDR3 coding sequence is TGTGCCAGCAGCCCCGGGACTAGCGGGAGGGCCAATGAGCAGTTCTTC. Amino acids: CASSPGTSGRANEQFF.

There are many counts of this clonotype. The chain recombines TRBV29-1 with TRBJ2-3; D ambiguous. The germline V gene has CDR1 SQVTM and CDR2 ANQGSEA. The V gene lost 2 bases and the J gene lost 2 bases, with 11 bases spanning the gap. The CDR3 runs 14 residues. In DNA, the CDR3 is TGCAGCGTTGAATCGGACCTGCACACAGATACGCAGTATTTT. Amino acid sequence: CSVESDLHTDTQYF.

The rearrangement joins TRBV7-6 to TRBJ1-2; D remains unclear. Trimming took 0 bases from V and 4 from J, leaving 12 bases between them. CDR1 is SGHVS and CDR2 is FNYEAQ in the germline V gene. This CDR3 comprises 15 residues. The chain's CDR3 is CASSLALGTGYGYTF. The CDR3 coding sequence is TGTGCCAGCAGCTTAGCGTTGGGAACGGGCTATGGCTACACCTTC.

In this sample, this clonotype turned up a few times. The rearrangement links TRBV29-1 to TRBJ2-7; 10 nucleotides match TRBD1. V shed 4 bases and J 2 bases; nucleotides not matched to a gene: 8. Germline values: CDR1 SQVTM, CDR2 ANQGSEA. This CDR3 is built from 15 residues. CDR3 DNA sequence: TGCAGCGTTGCAGCTTCCGGGACAGGGGCCTACGAGCAGTACTTC. Translated: CSVAASGTGAYEQYF.

This clonotype has just a few counts. CDR3 bases: TGTGCCAGCAGACAGACCGGGACAGGCTCCTACGAGCAGTACTTC. Encoded protein: CASRQTGTGSYEQYF. The gene calls are TRBV27 and TRBJ2-7; 8 nucleotides line up with TRBD1. The CDR3 is 15 amino acids. Germline V gene data show CDR1 as MNHEY and CDR2 as SMNVEV (reference sequence). J lost 0 bases, V lost 6 bases, and 7 bases had no gene match.

The table lists this clonotype with many counts. V and J are TRBV4-3 and TRBJ2-2; weak D call: TRBD2 (7 bases). Germline V CDR1 and CDR2: LGHNA, YSLEER. Trimming removed 9 bases at V and 0 bases at J, with 17 bases between. The CDR3 has 16 amino acids. As DNA, the CDR3 is TGCGCCAGTGGGCGGGCGGGGGCAGCGAACACCGGGGAGCTGTTTTTT. Translating gives CASGRAGAANTGELFF.

J is TRBJ2-3 and V is TRBV18, with D uncertain. The V gene's germline CDR1 is KGHSH and CDR2 LQKENI. This CDR3 has 14 amino acids. The V and J ends lost 3 bases and 0 bases respectively, with 7 bases between them. The CDR3 nucleotides are TGTGCCAGCTCACCGAAAGACAGCACAGATACGCAGTATTTT. Translation: CASSPKDSTDTQYF.

This clonotype was detected a few times. The chain employs TRBV19 and TRBJ2-7; TRBD2 agrees at 7 bases. V was pared by 6 bases and J by 4 bases, with 12 bases of the junction left unmatched. Germline CDR1 LNHDA, CDR2 SQIVND (reference sequence). The CDR3 is made up of 15 amino acids. The CDR3 here is CASSPGRGWGYEQYF. The CDR3 coding sequence is TGTGCCAGTAGCCCGGGGAGGGGCTGGGGATACGAGCAGTACTTC.